This entry features one T cell receptor beta chain sequence. Its antigen target is currently unknown. Base qualities are not at hand, and no much larger clone is one base apart. TCRbeta CDR3 regions were amplified from genomic DNA using the immunoSEQ Assay, a bias-controlled multiplex PCR. The study's own analysis went as follows. The number of nucleated cells in each sample was estimated from the amplification of reference gene primers within the assay. Sequence reads were collapsed and filtered to measure the absolute abundance of every unique TCRbeta CDR3 rearrangement. For each sample, productive Simpson clonality was calculated as the square root of Simpson's diversity index across productive rearrangements. TCRdb re-hosts the immuneACCESS table, in-frame sequences only. Its copies lack some clones; in the studies checked, an unresolved V gene accounts for under half of them, and the cause for the rest is not known. The V and J calls and clone size are taken from that table; D and trimming were inferred from the DNA. The sample data list under 250,000 clones, and roughly 84% of these were observed just once. The biggest ten clones account for 1.5% of the sample.

Another Seattle source contributed samples from volunteer blood donors who had recovered from COVID-19. Each collaborating institution followed its own protocols to collect whole blood in K2EDTA tubes. For TCRbeta analysis, collaborator samples were shipped as frozen whole blood, as isolated PBMCs, or as DNA extracted from either sample type. The data were taken from a study of blood T cell repertoires in COVID-19 (TCRdb year 2020). Study-wide context: Samples from collaborators originated in the United States, Italy and Spain and spanned both the acute and convalescent phases of COVID-19. A freely available public database, intended as a resource for researchers studying the immune response to SARS-CoV-2, is where the repertoires were released. The prospective study material was composed of cDNA or gDNA derived from T cells, B-cell-depleted T cells, or PBMCs. HLA class I and class II types, where available, came from metadata supplied by the sample provider rather than from assay-based typing. Subjects who had been exposed to COVID-19, were actively infected with it, or had recovered from it provided the deeply sampled blood TCRbeta repertoires that made up the dataset. Samples came from the ongoing ImmuneRACE study (first 160 participants) plus 1,254 subjects from 6 global collaborators. Nearly every sample came with metadata listing a de-identified subject ID, COVID-19 status, age in years and sex.

CDR1 and CDR2 are drawn from the germline V gene: SGHRS, YFSETQ. V is clipped by 4 bases and J by 0 bases, and the sequence between their germline boundaries is 19 bases long. Reading from cysteine to phenylalanine, the CDR3 counts 17 amino acids. Left in the record is the CDR3 DNA by itself, 51 bases read in frame from the first base. Beyond this particular receptor, the publication reports: The amount of clinical and demographic metadata varied by source and participant and was provided uncurated.

Recombination connected TRBV5-1 to TRBJ1-2, and the D gene may be TRBD1, 6 bases matching. The sequencing sample was made of peripheral blood. This clonotype was obtained from a woman between 40 and 50 years old who had recovered from COVID-19. Here the CDR3 is given as CASSKDGWDTTNYGYTF. The DNA sequence is as follows: TGCGCCAGCAGCAAGGACGGTTGGGACACAACTAACTATGGCTACACCTTC.